The 25 T cell receptor beta chains below all came from one sample that was sequenced in a study of technical replicates of blood from a handful of donors. The protocol was immunoSEQ multiplex PCR, while the TCRdb copy is restricted to in-frame clones and leaves out a portion. The sample has roughly 60,000 clones, 91% seen once. The sequenced material came from PBMCs. These receptors came from a human donor in good health. Some clones in this sample may be carry-over from other donors' samples.

The chain carries TRBV11-3 and TRBJ2-2; 11 positions agree with TRBD1. Per the germline V gene, CDR1 is SGHNT and CDR2 is YENEEA. The V segment lost 6 bases and the J segment 9 bases; nucleotides outside the gene matches: 18. The CDR3 sequence is 18 residues long. The CDR3 protein is CASSRLTGTGGDSRELFF. In nucleotides, the CDR3 is TGTGCCAGCAGTCGGTTAACCGGGACAGGGGGAGATAGCCGGGAGCTGTTTTTT.

The chain uses TRBV6-5 and TRBJ2-6, with no clear D. Germline V gives CDR1 MNHEY, CDR2 SVGAGI. With 0 bases removed from V and 4 bases from J, the gap between germline ends came to 7 bases. The length of the CDR3 is 15 residues. The CDR3 region has the DNA TGTGCCAGCAGTTACTCGAACGGGGGGGCCAACGTCCTGACTTTC. This encodes CASSYSNGGANVLTF.

J is TRBJ2-1 and V is TRBV6-4; 7 nucleotides align to TRBD2. V was clipped by 0 bases and J by 5 bases; unmatched bases: 1. The CDR3 sequence is 14 residues long. Per the germline V gene, CDR1 is MRHNA and CDR2 is SNTAGT. Written as DNA, the CDR3 is TGTGCCAGCAGTGACTCGACTAGCCACAATGAGCAGTTCTTC. It is translated as CASSDSTSHNEQFF.

The genes are TRBV7-9 and TRBJ1-5; 8 bases map to TRBD1. Trimming at V came to 5 bases and at J to 7 bases, leaving 7 bases not matched to a gene. The length of the CDR3 is 14 residues. Germline values: CDR1 SEHNR, CDR2 FQNEAQ (reference sequence). CDR3 residues: CASSTQGARQPQHF. The CDR3 nucleotides are TGTGCCAGCAGCACCCAGGGGGCGAGGCAGCCCCAGCATTTT.

The CDR3 here is CASSPVDCCNSPLHF. The CDR3 DNA reads as TGTGCCAGTAGTCCCGTGGACTGCTGTAATTCACCCCTCCACTTT. The chain is built from TRBV19 and TRBJ1-6; D ambiguous. The CDR3 has 15 amino acids. In germline, CDR1 is LNHDA, CDR2 SQIVND (reference sequence). Trimming cost V 5 bases and J 6 bases, with 14 bases left between them.

The gene calls are TRBV5-4 and TRBJ2-3; TRBD2 matches at 14 bases. Germline loops: CDR1 SGHNT, CDR2 YYREEE (reference sequence). This CDR3 spans 16 amino acids. V shed 4 bases and J 3 bases; nucleotides not matched to a gene: 4. In nucleotides, the CDR3 is TGTGCCAGCAGCCTGGGACTAGCGGGGGTGACAGATACGCAGTATTTT. Translated: CASSLGLAGVTDTQYF. Full variable domain (outside the CDR3, taken from reference TRBV5-4 and TRBJ2-3): ETGVTQSPTHLIKTRGQQVTLRCSSQSGHNTVSWYQQALGQGPQFIFQYYREEENGRGNFPPRFSGLQFPNYSSELNVNALELDDSALYLCASSLGLAGVTDTQYFGPGTRLTVL.

V and J are TRBV5-4 and TRBJ2-3, with D tentatively TRBD2 (6 bases). This CDR3 has 16 residues. Trimming removed 4 bases from V and 6 bases from J, with 21 bases in between. Germline V CDR1 and CDR2: SGHNT, YYREEE (reference sequence). CDR3 in amino acids: CASSESLARRADTQYF. The CDR3 DNA sequence: TGTGCCAGCAGCGAGTCTCTGGCGCGGAGGGCGGATACGCAGTATTTT.

For the CDR3, the DNA is TGTGCCAGCAGTCGGGGAGACAGGGGTGGCTACACCTTC. Protein: CASSRGDRGGYTF. The chain employs TRBV27 and TRBJ1-2; 8 nucleotides agree with TRBD1. This CDR3 has 13 amino acids. The germline V gene encodes CDR1 MNHEY and CDR2 SMNVEV (reference sequence). Germline trimming cut 5 bases from V and 7 bases from J; bases unmatched to any gene: 6.

The chain carries TRBV7-9 and TRBJ1-2; a weak D match, TRBD1 (5 bases). Trimming removed 2 bases at V and 3 bases at J, with 10 bases between. This CDR3 has 14 residues. Germline V gene sequence: CDR1 SEHNR, CDR2 FQNEAQ (reference sequence). The CDR3 region has the DNA TGTGCCAGCAGCTTATACCGGACATACTATGGCTACACCTTC. Its translation: CASSLYRTYYGYTF.

This clone was recorded only once. The chain employs TRBV7-3 and TRBJ2-1, with 7 bases matching TRBD2. The CDR3 covers 17 residues. V shed 5 bases and J 2 bases; nucleotides not matched to a gene: 12. Germline V gene lookup returns CDR1 SGHTA and CDR2 FQGTGA. CDR3 DNA sequence: TGTGCCAGCAGCGCAGCGTCTAGCGGCCGAACCTACAATGAGCAGTTCTTC. It encodes CASSAASSGRTYNEQFF.

The chain recombines TRBV11-3 with TRBJ2-2, with 16 bases identical to TRBD2. The germline V gene has CDR1 SGHNT and CDR2 YENEEA. The CDR3 totals 18 residues. Germline trimming cut 6 bases from V and 3 bases from J; bases unmatched to any gene: 7. CDR3 nucleotide sequence: TGTGCCAGCAGTTGGGGACTAGCGGGAGGGCCCGACACCGGGGAGCTGTTTTTT. Protein product: CASSWGLAGGPDTGELFF.

The chain is built from TRBV5-6 and TRBJ1-5; no reliable D call. Trimming left V 1 base short and J 7 bases short, with 9 bases between. This CDR3 region has 13 residues. Germline CDR1 and CDR2: SGHDT and YYEEEE. CDR3 sequence: CASSLSNGQPQHF. In DNA, the CDR3 is TGTGCCAGCAGCTTGTCCAACGGGCAGCCCCAGCATTTT.

The CDR3 loop reads CASSPMGGEQPQHF. The DNA of the CDR3 is TGCGCCAGCAGCCCCATGGGGGGGGAACAGCCCCAGCATTTT. This chain uses TRBV5-1 with TRBJ1-5; D perhaps matches TRBD1 (5 bases). The V and J ends lost 4 bases and 7 bases respectively, with 15 bases between them. CDR3 size: 14 residues. Germline values: CDR1 SGHRS, CDR2 YFSETQ.

The V call is TRBV13, the J call TRBJ1-3, with 9 bases identical to TRBD1. The CDR3 covers 16 residues. The V and J ends lost 3 bases and 1 base, in that order; junction bases with no gene match: 4. Germline CDR1 reads PRHDT; CDR2 reads FYEKMQ (reference sequence). The CDR3 DNA is TGTGCCAGCAGCTTTGACAGGGGGTGGTCTGGAAACACCATATATTTT. Protein product: CASSFDRGWSGNTIYF. The full variable domain, rest sourced from reference TRBV13 and TRBJ1-3, is AAGVIQSPRHLIKEKRETATLKCYPIPRHDTVYWYQQGPGQDPQFLISFYEKMQSDKGSIPDRFSAQQFSDYHSELNMSSLELGDSALYFCASSFDRGWSGNTIYFGEGSWLTVV.

The chain couples TRBV5-1 to TRBJ1-2; D gene ambiguous. This CDR3 is 16 amino acids long. Germline V gene sequence: CDR1 SGHRS, CDR2 YFSETQ. Trimming pared 3 bases from V and 7 bases from J, leaving 22 bases between. The CDR3 region is CASSSRTLAGSGGYTF. Here the CDR3 DNA reads TGCGCCAGCAGCTCCCGAACGCTGGCCGGGAGTGGTGGCTACACCTTC.

This chain links TRBV15 with TRBJ2-5; 9 nucleotides line up with TRBD2. The germline CDR1 and CDR2 sequences are LNHNV and YYDKDF (reference sequence). The CDR3 has 14 amino acids. V dropped 3 bases and J dropped 4; count of bases not matched to a gene: 3. CDR3 protein: CATSRGLALETQYF. The CDR3 nucleotides are TGTGCCACCAGCAGGGGACTAGCTTTAGAGACCCAGTACTTC.

The chain joins TRBV7-8 to TRBJ1-1; D is perhaps TRBD1 (6 bases). Per the germline V gene, CDR1 is SGHVS and CDR2 is FQNEAQ. With 5 bases removed from V and 6 bases from J, the gap between germline ends came to 16 bases. The CDR3 runs to 14 residues. CDR3 coding DNA: TGTGCCAGCAGCCCGAGACAGGCGCGGGCTGAAGCTTTCTTT. It specifies CASSPRQARAEAFF.

The chain has TRBV11-2 and TRBJ1-2; a possible D gene is TRBD1 (6 bases). Germline-derived CDR1 and CDR2 are SGHAT and FQNNGV. The CDR3 is 15 amino acids. Trimming removed 4 bases at V and 3 bases at J, with 15 bases between. The CDR3 DNA reads TGTGCCAGCAGCTCAAAACAGGGAATCGACTATGGCTACACCTTC. Translation gives CASSSKQGIDYGYTF.

This clone was found once. The DNA of the CDR3 is TGTGCCAGCAGCAACCGACTAGCCTCAACCACAGATACGCAGTATTTT. Its protein is CASSNRLASTTDTQYF. The V gene is TRBV7-3, the J gene TRBJ2-3; 7 bases fit TRBD2. The V and J ends lost 5 bases and 2 bases, in that order; junction bases with no gene match: 10. Germline-derived CDR1 and CDR2 are SGHTA and FQGTGA. CDR3 length equals 16 residues.

The table lists this clone with a few counts. The rearrangement links TRBV29-1 to TRBJ2-4, with TRBD1 matching 7 bases. The germline V gene has CDR1 SQVTM and CDR2 ANQGSEA. The CDR3 is 11 amino acids. The junction had 5 bases not matched to a gene; V was cut back by 6 bases and J by 9 bases. The CDR3 reads CSVWTGGIQYF. The CDR3 coding sequence is TGCAGCGTGTGGACAGGCGGCATTCAGTACTTC. Variable domain in full (rest from reference TRBV29-1 and TRBJ2-4): SAVISQKPSRDICQRGTSLTIQCQVDSQVTMMFWYRQQPGQSLTLIATANQGSEATYESGFVIDKFPISRPNLTFSTLTVSNMSPEDSSIYLCSVWTGGIQYFGAGTRLSVL.

In this sample, this clone turned up a few times. The V call is TRBV10-3, the J call TRBJ1-1; 11 nucleotides align to TRBD1. With 2 bases clipped from V and 5 bases from J, the junction kept 4 bases outside the gene matches. Germline V gene sequence: CDR1 ENHRY, CDR2 SYGVKD. This CDR3 has 15 amino acids. The DNA of the CDR3 is TGTGCCATCAGTGAGGGGGGACAGGGGGGAACTGAAGCTTTCTTT. Translated, it gives CAISEGGQGGTEAFF.

The chain carries TRBV6-1 and TRBJ2-3; D is possibly TRBD2 (5 bases). This CDR3 contains 13 residues. V lost 7 bases and J lost 2, with 10 bases in between. In germline, CDR1 is MNHNS, CDR2 SASEGT. DNA for the CDR3: TGTGCCAGCAAAGAGCGGTTCACAGATACGCAGTATTTT. Translated: CASKERFTDTQYF.

This clone was counted once. The chain joins TRBV19 to TRBJ1-2, with D possibly matching TRBD1 (5 bases). CDR1 and CDR2 (germline): LNHDA, SQIVND (reference sequence). The CDR3 sequence is 13 residues long. V was trimmed by 2 bases and J by 2 bases, leaving 6 bases between them. CDR3 nucleotide sequence: TGTGCCAGTAGTATAACAGGAAACTATGGCTACACCTTC. Protein product: CASSITGNYGYTF.

V gene TRBV5-1 combines with J gene TRBJ1-1; 9 nucleotides align to TRBD1. V trimming: 6 bases; J trimming: 0 bases; junction bases outside the gene matches: 3. CDR1 and CDR2 (germline): SGHRS, YFSETQ. The CDR3 totals 14 residues. The CDR3: CASIGTGLNTEAFF. The CDR3 DNA is TGCGCCAGCATCGGGACAGGGTTGAACACTGAAGCTTTCTTT. The full variable domain, with the rest looked up from reference TRBV5-1 and TRBJ1-1, is KAGVTQTPRYLIKTRGQQVTLSCSPISGHRSVSWYQQTPGQGLQFLFEYFSETQRNKGNFPGRFSGRQFSNSRSEMNVSTLELGDSALYLCASIGTGLNTEAFFGQGTRLTVV.

This chain links TRBV4-3 with TRBJ1-1, with 8 positions matching TRBD1. The ends lost 4 bases at V and 4 bases at J; junction bases unmatched: 11. Germline V lookup: CDR1 LGHNA, CDR2 YSLEER. The CDR3 runs 16 residues. CDR3 in DNA: TGCGCCAGCAGCCCCCAGACAGGGGAAGGTCGCACTGAAGCTTTCTTT. Amino acids: CASSPQTGEGRTEAFF.